The clone carrying this T cell receptor (beta chain) showed up many times. The data stem from a study of T cells after yellow fever vaccination. This CDR3 is 10 amino acids long. The V end was cut by 8 bases, the J end by 7 bases, with 6 bases between. The V gene's germline CDR1 is SEHNR and CDR2 FQNEAQ (reference sequence). TCRdb passed the 5' RACE reads through MiXCR, listing each CDR3 protein once. The sample includes about 300,000 distinct CDR3 sequences, about 10% of them seen just once. This TCR was recovered from a man in his late teens or twenties who received the YFV17D yellow fever vaccine. The V gene is TRBV7-9, the J gene TRBJ2-4; no reliable D call. Here the sequenced sample was CD4+ T cells sorted from PBMCs, taken 5 days after the yellow fever booster vaccination. CDR3 sequence reads: CASAGNIQYF. In DNA form, the CDR3 reads TGTGCCAGCGCCGGGAACATTCAGTACTTC.